The rows below give T cell receptor beta chains drawn from one sample of a study of blood T cells in healthy people across ages. From the 5' RACE reads, TCRdb called clonotypes with MiXCR, one entry per CDR3 protein. The sample records fewer than 950,000 distinct CDR3 sequences, about 55% being singletons. Sequencing input: blood. Every receptor here comes from a man older than 75 in good health. CDR3s include the opening cysteine and the closing phenylalanine or tryptophan. Only part of the rows carry a size: once, few, many, or a class if the clone is expanded.

few | TRBJ2-5 | TRBV12-3/TRBV12-4 | CASSLGGLAGEQETQYF
few | TRBJ1-5 | TRBV10-3 | CAISELGSNQPQHF
NA | TRBJ2-5 | TRBV6-5 | CASTPERPYQETQYF
NA | TRBJ2-3 | TRBV5-1 | CASSLEGGGTDTQYF
NA | TRBJ2-5 | TRBV20-1 | CSAYPSRGRGILETQYF
NA | TRBJ1-5 | TRBV18 | CASSESRDYQPQHF
NA | TRBJ2-3 | TRBV7-2 | CASSLGGRRGARYAYF
NA | TRBJ2-7 | TRBV29-1 | CSGATSGVGEQYF
NA | TRBJ2-7 | TRBV29-1 | CSVEGGDRYEQYF
NA | TRBJ1-2 | TRBV7-6 | CASSFDRDGGTYGYTF
NA | TRBJ1-6 | TRBV14 | CASSRRSYNSPLHF
NA | TRBJ2-1 | TRBV12-3/TRBV12-4 | CASRPRNENEQFF
NA | TRBJ1-2 | TRBV20-1 | CSASTTVNYGYTF
few | TRBJ1-1 | TRBV7-2 | CASSLIRTGPNTEAFF
NA | TRBJ1-2 | TRBV29-1 | CSVWGLGYTF
NA | TRBJ2-7 | TRBV7-8 | CASSLVMGLAGGAPSYEQYF
NA | TRBJ2-5 | TRBV11-1 | CASSSRDRLRTETQYF
NA | TRBJ2-1 | TRBV7-9 | CASSRTGLNNEQFF
NA | TRBJ2-7 | TRBV3-1 | CASSPLGVMREQYF
NA | TRBJ2-1 | TRBV20-1 | CSARPLAGNSYNEQFF
NA | TRBJ2-1 | TRBV24-1 | CATSEQGEQFF
NA | TRBJ2-7 | TRBV20-1 | CSARVKAPRTAYEQYF
NA | TRBJ1-2 | TRBV12-3/TRBV12-4 | CASRGTGGEFYGYTF
NA | TRBJ2-7 | TRBV30 | CAWTWGGVGERYF
once | TRBJ1-1 | TRBV20-1 | CSAGHTEAFF
NA | NA | TRBV27 | CASSSGQVLYEQYF
NA | TRBJ1-4 | TRBV12-3/TRBV12-4 | CASSSMGRSEKLFF
NA | TRBJ1-1 | TRBV11-1 | CASSKRGPEMNTEAFF
once | TRBJ1-1 | TRBV7-3 | CASSFGGLAEAFF
NA | TRBJ2-3 | TRBV9 | CASSEKGGRAADTQYF
NA | TRBJ2-1 | TRBV28 | CASSFRGTGYYNEQFF
NA | TRBJ2-7 | TRBV6-2/TRBV6-3 | CASSYSAAGAGEQYF
few | TRBJ2-7 | TRBV9 | CASSAGDRAHEQYF
few | TRBJ2-7 | TRBV29-1 | CSVSDPWGSYEQYF
few | TRBJ1-2 | TRBV7-2 | CASSPIPDYGYTF
NA | TRBJ1-5 | TRBV12-3/TRBV12-4 | CASSPSLGGTGGRQPQHF
NA | TRBJ2-1 | TRBV10-3 | CAISESRTGGLYNEQFF
NA | TRBJ1-5 | TRBV27 | CASSRAVSNQPQHF
NA | TRBJ2-1 | TRBV6-5 | CASSYELAGANEQFF
NA | NA | TRBV27 | CASSLSPLAESSYEQYF